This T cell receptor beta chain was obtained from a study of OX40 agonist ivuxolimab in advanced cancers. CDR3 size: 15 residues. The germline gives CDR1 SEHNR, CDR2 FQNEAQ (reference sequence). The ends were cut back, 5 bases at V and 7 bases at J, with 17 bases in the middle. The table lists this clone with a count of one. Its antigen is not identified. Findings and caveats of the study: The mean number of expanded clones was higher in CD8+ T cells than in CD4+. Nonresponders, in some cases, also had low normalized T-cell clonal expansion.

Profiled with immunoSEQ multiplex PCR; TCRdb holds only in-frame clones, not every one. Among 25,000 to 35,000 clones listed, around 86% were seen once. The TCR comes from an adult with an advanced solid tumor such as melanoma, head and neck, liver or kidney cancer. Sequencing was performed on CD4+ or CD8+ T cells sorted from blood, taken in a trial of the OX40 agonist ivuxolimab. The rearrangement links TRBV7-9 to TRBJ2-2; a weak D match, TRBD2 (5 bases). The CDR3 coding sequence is TGTGCCAGCAGCCCCTTACGGGGTTGGGGCGGGGAGCTGTTTTTT. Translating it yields CASSPLRGWGGELFF.